A selection of T cell receptor beta chains follows, all from one sample in a study of early T cells in non-severe SARS-CoV-2 infection. TCRdb ran MiXCR on the 5' RACE reads and lists one entry per CDR3 protein. The sample has about 63,000 distinct CDR3 sequences; 10% to 15% are singletons. Sequencing was carried out using whole blood. These receptors were obtained from an adult who was a healthcare worker with PCR-confirmed SARS-CoV-2 infection or an uninfected control (not recorded which). Both conserved end residues are part of each CDR3. A D gene is named only where the DNA matches it firmly. Size is stated for part of the rows, as once, few or many counts, or as a class when the clone is expanded.

TRBV20-1,TRBJ1-5,few,-,CSARETGRNQPQHF,TGCAGTGCTAGAGAGACAGGCCGCAATCAGCCCCAGCATTTT
TRBV3-1,TRBJ2-1,-,-,CASSQRDEQFF,TGTGCCAGCAGCCAAAGGGATGAGCAGTTCTTC
TRBV6-4,TRBJ2-3,few,TRBD1,CASSDSGQGETDTQYF,TGTGCCAGCAGTGACTCGGGACAGGGGGAGACAGATACGCAGTATTTT
TRBV20-1,TRBJ2-5,many,-,CSARDVGGLKETQYF,TGCAGTGCTAGAGATGTGGGGGGCCTCAAAGAGACCCAGTACTTC
TRBV20-1,TRBJ1-2,-,-,CSAGLQNKDGYTF,TGCAGTGCAGGGCTCCAGAATAAGGACGGCTACACCTTC
TRBV29-1,TRBJ1-2,many,TRBD1,CSVEGSGGRDTYGYTF,TGCAGCGTCGAAGGGTCAGGGGGTAGAGACACCTATGGCTACACCTTC
TRBV11-3,TRBJ2-2,many,TRBD1,CASSSGTGVTGELFF,TGTGCCAGCAGCTCCGGGACAGGGGTGACCGGGGAGCTGTTTTTT
TRBV6-5,TRBJ2-7,many,TRBD2,CASSYSGTRRYEQYF,TGTGCCAGCAGTTACTCGGGGACTAGGAGGTACGAGCAGTACTTC
TRBV25-1,TRBJ1-2,many,-,CASRRGGANYGYTF,TGTGCCAGCAGGAGGGGAGGGGCTAACTATGGCTACACCTTC
TRBV29-1,TRBJ1-3,few,-,CSVAFGNTIYF,TGCAGCGTCGCCTTTGGAAACACCATATATTTT
TRBV20-1,TRBJ2-1,few,TRBD2,CSARRGGARNEQFF,TGCAGTGCACGGCGGGGGGGCGCTAGAAATGAGCAGTTCTTC
TRBV20-1,TRBJ2-3,few,-,CSARPGSPDTQYF,TGCAGTGCTAGACCGGGGTCCCCAGATACGCAGTATTTT
TRBV30,TRBJ1-5,few,-,CAWTPGGAALRPQHF,TGTGCCTGGACCCCGGGAGGGGCCGCCTTACGGCCCCAGCATTTT
TRBV7-9,TRBJ2-7,many,TRBD1,CASSWPGTDYEQYF,TGTGCCAGCAGTTGGCCCGGGACAGACTACGAGCAGTACTTC
TRBV3-1,TRBJ1-5,-,-,CASSWANQPQHF,TGTGCCAGCAGCTGGGCCAATCAGCCCCAGCATTTT
TRBV7-2,TRBJ1-6,many,TRBD1,CASSFGTDNSPLHF,TGTGCCAGCAGCTTTGGGACAGACAATTCACCCCTCCACTTT
TRBV12-3/TRBV12-4,TRBJ2-3,few,TRBD1,CASSFRDRVSSTDTQYF,TGTGCCAGCAGTTTCCGGGACAGGGTGTCCAGCACAGATACGCAGTATTTT
TRBV7-2,TRBJ1-1,-,-,CASSLGAGMNTEAFF,TGTGCCAGCAGCTTAGGAGCAGGGATGAACACTGAAGCTTTCTTT
TRBV2,TRBJ1-4,many,TRBD1,CASSYDRVGRPNEKLFF,TGTGCCAGCAGCTATGACAGGGTTGGACGGCCTAATGAAAAACTGTTTTTT
TRBV5-6,TRBJ1-5,many,-,CASSLGVQPQHF,TGTGCCAGCAGCTTGGGTGTTCAGCCCCAGCATTTT
TRBV6-5,TRBJ2-7,few,-,CASSYDLGQPYEQYF,TGTGCCAGCAGTTACGATCTAGGACAGCCCTACGAGCAGTACTTC
TRBV18,TRBJ2-7,once,-,CASSPPSASEQYF,TGTGCCAGCTCACCGCCCAGTGCCTCCGAGCAGTACTTC
TRBV12-3/TRBV12-4,TRBJ2-3,few,-,CASSSPGTGQYF,TGTGCCAGCAGCTCCCCGGGGACTGGGCAGTATTTT
TRBV6-2/TRBV6-3,TRBJ2-7,once,-,CASHGAVYEQYF,TGTGCCAGCCACGGGGCAGTCTACGAGCAGTACTTC
TRBV19,TRBJ2-6,-,-,CASSMFAGFGGANVLTF,TGTGCCAGTAGTATGTTCGCTGGCTTTGGTGGGGCCAACGTCCTGACTTTC
TRBV6-6,TRBJ1-4,many,-,CASSYSRPAEKLFF,TGTGCCAGCAGTTACTCACGCCCGGCTGAAAAACTGTTTTTT
TRBV11-2,TRBJ2-1,many,-,CASSSDPSSYNEQFF,TGTGCCAGCAGCTCGGACCCGAGCTCCTACAATGAGCAGTTCTTC
TRBV6-1,TRBJ2-1,many,TRBD2,CASSELAGDLSSYNEQFF,TGTGCCAGCAGTGAATTAGCGGGGGACCTGAGCTCCTACAATGAGCAGTTCTTC
TRBV6-1,TRBJ2-5,few,-,CASSATGRQETQYF,TGTGCCAGCAGTGCCACAGGGAGGCAAGAGACCCAGTACTTC
TRBV7-2,TRBJ2-5,many,TRBD1,CASSQQGKTQYF,TGTGCCAGCAGCCAACAGGGGAAGACCCAGTACTTC
TRBV11-2,TRBJ2-5,-,-,CASSLGAETQYF,TGTGCCAGCAGCTTAGGTGCAGAGACCCAGTACTTC
TRBV3-1,TRBJ1-1,few,-,CASSQEPSEAFF,TGTGCCAGCAGCCAAGAGCCCTCTGAAGCTTTCTTT
TRBV19,TRBJ2-3,-,-,CASANPDTQYF,TGTGCCAGTGCCAACCCAGATACGCAGTATTTT
TRBV2,TRBJ1-5,-,-,CASSPRAINSNQPQHF,TGTGCCAGCAGTCCAAGGGCAATCAATAGCAATCAGCCCCAGCATTTT
TRBV4-3,TRBJ1-1,-,TRBD1,CASSQRTGPNTEAFF,TGCGCCAGCAGCCAGAGGACAGGTCCGAACACTGAAGCTTTCTTT
TRBV7-2,TRBJ2-3,-,TRBD2,CASSFDSGASDTQYF,TGTGCCAGCAGCTTCGATAGCGGGGCATCAGATACGCAGTATTTT
TRBV20-1,TRBJ1-4,-,TRBD1,CSASIGTGYEKLFF,TGCAGTGCTAGTATTGGGACAGGGTATGAAAAACTGTTTTTT
TRBV6-6,TRBJ2-1,many,TRBD2,CASSTWGGMEQFF,TGTGCCAGCAGCACCTGGGGGGGGATGGAGCAGTTCTTC
TRBV10-3,TRBJ2-5,many,-,CAAQTQETQYF,TGTGCCGCCCAGACTCAAGAGACCCAGTACTTC
TRBV11-2,TRBJ1-1,many,TRBD1,CASSWGQGLGEAFF,TGTGCCAGCAGCTGGGGACAGGGGTTGGGGGAAGCTTTCTTT
TRBV6-2/TRBV6-3,TRBJ2-4,many,-,CASSSADRNIQYF,TGTGCCAGCAGTTCCGCCGACCGAAACATTCAGTACTTC
TRBV30,TRBJ1-1,many,TRBD1,CAWRKRGGSREAFF,TGTGCCTGGAGAAAGCGAGGGGGCAGTCGGGAAGCTTTCTTT
TRBV7-9,TRBJ1-2,few,-,CASSFLSRGYGYTF,TGTGCCAGCAGCTTTCTGTCCAGGGGCTATGGCTACACCTTC
TRBV6-1,TRBJ1-3,many,TRBD1,CASIGQGGNTIYF,TGTGCCAGCATTGGACAGGGAGGAAACACCATATATTTT
TRBV7-6,TRBJ2-5,many,-,CASTPRPGQETQYF,TGTGCCAGCACCCCTCGCCCAGGACAAGAGACCCAGTACTTC
TRBV9,TRBJ2-1,many,-,CASSVVGTLNEQFF,TGTGCCAGCAGCGTAGTAGGGACCCTCAATGAGCAGTTCTTC
TRBV20-1,TRBJ1-2,-,-,CSAVQGPAYGYTF,TGCAGTGCAGTTCAGGGGCCAGCGTATGGCTACACCTTC
TRBV5-1,TRBJ2-3,many,-,CASSLPRRDTQYF,TGCGCCAGCAGCTTGCCCAGACGGGATACGCAGTATTTT
TRBV7-9,TRBJ2-1,-,TRBD2,CASSLVWEGNEQFF,TGTGCCAGCAGCTTAGTCTGGGAGGGCAATGAGCAGTTCTTC
TRBV20-1,TRBJ2-7,few,TRBD1,CSALDPRQGRRYEQYF,TGCAGTGCGCTAGACCCCAGACAGGGAAGGAGGTACGAGCAGTACTTC
TRBV5-4,TRBJ2-2,-,TRBD2,CASSLPSGGAGGELFF,TGTGCCAGCAGCTTGCCTAGCGGGGGGGCTGGCGGGGAGCTGTTTTTT
TRBV5-1,TRBJ2-1,many,-,CASSRRRGATAESYNEQFF,TGCGCCAGCAGCCGACGCAGGGGGGCCACGGCAGAGTCCTACAATGAGCAGTTCTTC
TRBV2,TRBJ2-3,few,-,CASSRDITDTQYF,TGTGCCAGCAGCCGGGACATCACAGATACGCAGTATTTT
TRBV2,TRBJ1-6,many,-,CASSGGQDLHF,TGTGCCAGCAGTGGAGGACAAGACCTCCACTTT